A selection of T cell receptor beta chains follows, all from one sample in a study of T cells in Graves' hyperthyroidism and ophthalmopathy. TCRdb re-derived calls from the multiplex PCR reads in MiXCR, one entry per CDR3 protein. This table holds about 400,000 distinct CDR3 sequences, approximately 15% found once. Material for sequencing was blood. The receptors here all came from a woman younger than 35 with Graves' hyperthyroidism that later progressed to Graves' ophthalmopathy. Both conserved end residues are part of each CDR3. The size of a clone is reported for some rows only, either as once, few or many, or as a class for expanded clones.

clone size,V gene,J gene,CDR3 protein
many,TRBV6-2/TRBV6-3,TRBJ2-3,CASSHGQGIADTQYF
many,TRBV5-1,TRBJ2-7,CASSASGLAGAYEQYF
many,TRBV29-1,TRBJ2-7,CSVDEGAGYEQYF
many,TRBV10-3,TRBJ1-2,CAISELGVDYGYTF
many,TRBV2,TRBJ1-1,CASGQGRDTEAFF
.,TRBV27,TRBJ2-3,CASSRGATQYF
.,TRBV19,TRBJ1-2,CASSTKGQGYGYTF
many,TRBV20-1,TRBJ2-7,CSARRTSGREQYF
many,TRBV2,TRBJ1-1,CASIIDRANTEAFF
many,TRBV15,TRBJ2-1,CATSRTRGHSYNEQFF
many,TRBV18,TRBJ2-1,CASSPPGTGLLYNEQFF
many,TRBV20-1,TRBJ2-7,CSAWLASSYEQYF
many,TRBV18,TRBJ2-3,CASSPTPGKDTQYF
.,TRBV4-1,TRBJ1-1,CASSQHENTEAFF
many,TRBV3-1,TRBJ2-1,CASSDEKRLLDNEQFF
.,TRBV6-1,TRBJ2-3,CASSAGGLAGTDTQYF
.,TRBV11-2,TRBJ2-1,CASSLIGTSGTRPNEQFF
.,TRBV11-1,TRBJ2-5,CASSPEWTSDFQETQYF
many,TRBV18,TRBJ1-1,CASSLTDGDTEAFF
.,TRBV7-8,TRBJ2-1,CASSARTGDYNEQFF
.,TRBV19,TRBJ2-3,CASGEGGVDTQYF
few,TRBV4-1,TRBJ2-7,CASSQRDSGGYEQYF
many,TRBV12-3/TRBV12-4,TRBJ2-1,CASSSPGANEQFF
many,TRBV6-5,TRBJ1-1,CASSYLDRGTTEAFF
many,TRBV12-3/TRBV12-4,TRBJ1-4,CASSPGGLANEKLFF
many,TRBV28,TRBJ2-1,CASSLYLGTRIYNEQFF
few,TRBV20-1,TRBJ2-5,CSARDQGTAETQYF
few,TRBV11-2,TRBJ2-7,CASSLGTGISYEQYF
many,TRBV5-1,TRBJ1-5,CASSGGIGQPQHF
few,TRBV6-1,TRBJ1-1,CASSVHRGVLNTEAFF
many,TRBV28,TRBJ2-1,CASRTLSGSFDNEQFF
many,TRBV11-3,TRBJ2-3,CASSLRGLDTQYF
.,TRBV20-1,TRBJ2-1,CSARRLADYNEQFF
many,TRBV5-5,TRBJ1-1,CASSLKGVNTEAFF
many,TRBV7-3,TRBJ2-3,CASSQPGGRADTQYF
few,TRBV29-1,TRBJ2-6,CSVGGNSGANVLTF
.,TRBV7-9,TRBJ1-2,CASSLGGQGAIYGYTF
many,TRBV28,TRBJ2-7,CASVSRQGGYEQYF
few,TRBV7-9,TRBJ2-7,CASSAADEQYF
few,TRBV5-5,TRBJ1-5,CASSPRDSSNQPQHF
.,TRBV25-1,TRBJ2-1,CASSEFASTYSNSYNEQFF
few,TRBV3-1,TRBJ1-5,CASSQALGNQPQHF
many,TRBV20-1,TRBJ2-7,CSPLPRLGVSYEQYF
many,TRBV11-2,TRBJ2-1,CASSALLAGGDNEQFF
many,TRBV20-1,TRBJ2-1,CSARVAPGNAYNEQFF
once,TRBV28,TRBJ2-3,CASSRSGSETDTQYF
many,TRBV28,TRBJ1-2,CASRPSGTGDYGYTF
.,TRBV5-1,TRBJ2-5,CASSSLAGSETQYF